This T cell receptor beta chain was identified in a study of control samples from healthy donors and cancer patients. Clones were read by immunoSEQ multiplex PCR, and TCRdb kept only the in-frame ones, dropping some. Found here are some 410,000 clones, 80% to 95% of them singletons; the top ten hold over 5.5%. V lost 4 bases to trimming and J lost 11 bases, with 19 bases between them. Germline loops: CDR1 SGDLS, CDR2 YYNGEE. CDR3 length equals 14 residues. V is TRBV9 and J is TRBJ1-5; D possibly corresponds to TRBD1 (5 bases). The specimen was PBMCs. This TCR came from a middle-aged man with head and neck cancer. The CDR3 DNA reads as TGTGCCAGCAGCCCCGGGGGGACCGGTATGGCCCAGCATTTT. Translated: CASSPGGTGMAQHF.